This T cell receptor beta chain was captured by sequencing in a study of blood T cell repertoires in COVID-19. As for the study in general: The United States, Italy and Spain were the sources of the acute and convalescent COVID-19 samples.

Germline V CDR1 and CDR2: MNHEY, SMNVEV (reference sequence). With V trimmed by 4 bases and J by 3 bases, 11 bases remained unmatched. The CDR3 spans 16 residues. Per the study methods: Amplification with reference gene primers provided the estimates of nucleated cell counts. Method: immunoSEQ multiplex PCR; TCRdb's copy keeps in-frame clones and lacks some. V, J and clone size were drawn from that table, and D and trimming were deduced from the DNA. Of 70,000 to 80,000 clones in the sample, roughly 83% are singletons; the top ten hold roughly 41%. The sample was peripheral blood. This TCR derives from a man of 80 years or more with acute or convalescent COVID-19. V is TRBV27 and J is TRBJ1-2; 7 bases match TRBD1. The CDR3 region has the DNA TGTGCCAGCAGTTCCTCCGGATCAGGGGGGTACTATGGCTACACCTTC. Its protein is CASSSSGSGGYYGYTF.